Listed here are 20 T cell receptor beta chains from one sample, sequenced in a study of chemoradiotherapy in HPV16-positive cancers. Sequenced by immunoSEQ multiplex PCR; TCRdb stores in-frame clones only, minus some. Here the sample spans about 27,000 clones, over 85% being singletons. Sequencing was performed on blood, taken from a patient who underwent chemoradiotherapy. These receptors originate from a human donor with HPV-associated anogenital cancer.

This clone was recorded once. The chain carries TRBV5-6 and TRBJ1-6; 7 bases map to TRBD1. Germline lookup yields CDR1 SGHDT and CDR2 YYEEEE. CDR3 length equals 14 residues. Germline trimming cut 3 bases from V and 7 bases from J; bases unmatched to any gene: 4. The CDR3 reads CASSWGTVNSPLHF. The DNA for the CDR3 is TGTGCCAGCAGCTGGGGGACAGTCAATTCACCCCTCCACTTT.

The rearrangement joins TRBV5-8 to TRBJ2-1; D unresolved. Germline V lookup: CDR1 SGHTS, CDR2 YDEGEE. Trimming removed 4 bases at V and 2 bases at J, with 19 bases between. The CDR3 spans 17 residues. CDR3 in DNA: TGTGCCAGCAGCCCCAACCCCAGACTTTCTACCTACAATGAGCAGTTCTTC. Residues: CASSPNPRLSTYNEQFF.

The rearrangement joins TRBV29-1 to TRBJ2-1, with TRBD2 identical over 7 bases. The CDR3 loop spans 11 amino acids. V trimming: 5 bases; J trimming: 8 bases; junction bases outside the gene matches: 3. CDR1 is SQVTM, CDR2 ANQGSEA, per germline. The CDR3 coding sequence is TGCAGCGTTATGACTAGCTATGAGCAGTTCTTC. It specifies CSVMTSYEQFF.

The chain joins TRBV6-5 to TRBJ1-1, with a tentative D call TRBD1 (6 bases). The CDR3 is 14 amino acids. CDR1 is MNHEY, CDR2 SVGAGI, per germline. V gave up 6 bases and J gave up 5 bases, with 16 bases separating them. This CDR3 reads CASRGTGRWTEAFF. The CDR3 nucleotides read TGTGCCAGCAGAGGAACAGGGAGATGGACTGAAGCTTTCTTT.

The chain carries TRBV18 and TRBJ1-6; D is ambiguous. Per the germline V gene, CDR1 is KGHSH and CDR2 is LQKENI. This CDR3 spans 15 amino acids. The ends were cut back, 1 base at V and 0 bases at J, with 4 bases in the middle. Here the CDR3 DNA reads TGTGCCAGCTCACCACAGGGCTCCTATAATTCACCCCTCCACTTT. This sequence encodes CASSPQGSYNSPLHF. The whole variable domain, remainder taken from reference TRBV18 and TRBJ1-6, is NAGVMQNPRHLVRRRGQEARLRCSPMKGHSHVYWYRQLPEEGLKFMVYLQKENIIDESGMPKERFSAEFPKEGPSILRIQQVVRGDSAAYFCASSPQGSYNSPLHFGNGTRLTVT.

V gene TRBV29-1 combines with J gene TRBJ2-3, with a possible D match to TRBD2 (6 bases). CDR3 size: 11 residues. V lost 8 bases to trimming and J lost 3 bases, with 9 bases between them. CDR1 SQVTM and CDR2 ANQGSEA come from the germline V gene. In nucleotides, the CDR3 is TGCAGCTCTCGGGGGACAGATACGCAGTATTTT. Translating it yields CSSRGTDTQYF.

The chain joins TRBV2 to TRBJ2-5, with TRBD2 as a possible D gene (5 bases). CDR3 size: 14 residues. With 1 base removed from V and 7 bases from J, the gap between germline ends came to 13 bases. Germline V lookup: CDR1 SNHLY, CDR2 FYNNEI. The CDR3 is CASSEGHGVGTQYF. In nucleotides, the CDR3 is TGTGCCAGCAGTGAAGGGCACGGGGTCGGGACCCAGTACTTC.

DNA for the CDR3: TGTGCCAGCTTTGGGTTGGGCGGTCTGGCTTTCTTT. This sequence encodes CASFGLGGLAFF. V is TRBV6-1 and J is TRBJ1-1; D unclear. The CDR3 length is 12 residues. Trimming stripped 8 bases from V and 11 bases from J, with 18 bases between. Per the germline V gene, CDR1 is MNHNS and CDR2 is SASEGT.

The rearrangement links TRBV6-5 to TRBJ2-1, with 9 bases that match TRBD1. The germline gives CDR1 MNHEY, CDR2 SVGAGI. Trimming at V came to 6 bases and at J to 0 bases, leaving 3 bases not matched to a gene. The CDR3 contains 15 residues. CDR3 nucleotides: TGTGCCAGCAGCTCGGACAGGGGCTCCTACAATGAGCAGTTCTTC. Its translation is CASSSDRGSYNEQFF.

The chain recombines TRBV7-3 with TRBJ2-7, with 8 bases fitting TRBD1. This CDR3 region has 16 residues. The germline V gene encodes CDR1 SGHTA and CDR2 FQGTGA. Trimming cost V 0 bases and J 3 bases; bases outside gene matches: 7. The CDR3 reads CASSLTRGQVFYEQYF. The CDR3 DNA is TGTGCCAGCAGCTTAACGAGGGGACAGGTGTTCTACGAGCAGTACTTC.

This clone was observed a handful of times. The chain recombines TRBV4-1 with TRBJ2-7; TRBD1 is a possible D gene (6 bases). This CDR3 spans 15 amino acids. Per the germline V gene, CDR1 is MGHRA and CDR2 is YSYEKL. Trimming took 1 base from V and 2 from J, leaving 12 bases between them. The CDR3 sequence is CASSQAPGHTYEQYF. In DNA, the CDR3 is TGCGCCAGCAGCCAAGCCCCGGGACACACCTACGAGCAGTACTTC.

This chain connects TRBV7-9 to TRBJ2-7; the match to TRBD1 covers 7 bases. The CDR3 is made up of 13 amino acids. The germline gives CDR1 SEHNR, CDR2 FQNEAQ (reference sequence). The DNA of the CDR3 is TGTGCCAGCAGCTTAGGGACAGGCCCCAGGTTTTTCGTC. This sequence encodes CASSLGTGPRFFV.

The chain couples TRBV15 to TRBJ2-3; 12 nucleotides agree with TRBD2. Looked up from germline, CDR1 is LNHNV and CDR2 is YYDKDF (reference sequence). This CDR3 has 15 residues. V lost 4 bases and J lost 8; bases outside the gene matches: 7. The CDR3 loop is CATSILAGGQSTQYF. The DNA of the CDR3 is TGTGCCACCAGCATTCTAGCGGGGGGGCAAAGTACGCAGTATTTT. The variable domain in full, with the rest retrieved from reference TRBV15 and TRBJ2-3, is DAMVIQNPRYQVTQFGKPVTLSCSQTLNHNVMYWYQQKSSQAPKLLFHYYDKDFNNEADTPDNFQSRRPNTSFCFLDIRSPGLGDTAMYLCATSILAGGQSTQYFGPGTRLTVL.

V gene TRBV2 combines with J gene TRBJ2-3; 12 bases are a match to TRBD2. The CDR3 consists of 16 residues. With 5 bases clipped from V and 5 bases from J, the junction kept 8 bases outside the gene matches. Germline V gene lookup returns CDR1 SNHLY and CDR2 FYNNEI. CDR3: CASSKSSGRAGDTQYF. DNA of the CDR3: TGTGCCAGCAGTAAATCTAGCGGGAGGGCCGGAGATACGCAGTATTTT. The complete variable domain, with remaining parts taken from reference TRBV2 and TRBJ2-3, reads EPEVTQTPSHQVTQMGQEVILRCVPISNHLYFYWYRQILGQKVEFLVSFYNNEISEKSEIFDDQFSVERPDGSNFTLKIRSTKLEDSAMYFCASSKSSGRAGDTQYFGPGTRLTVL.

The J gene is TRBJ2-3, the V gene TRBV27; tentatively, D is TRBD1 (6 bases). The CDR3 totals 14 residues. The germline gives CDR1 MNHEY, CDR2 SMNVEV (reference sequence). Trimming stripped 0 bases from V and 7 bases from J, with 11 bases between. This chain's CDR3 is CASSLSGQKNTQYF. The CDR3 DNA follows: TGTGCCAGCAGTTTATCGGGACAAAAAAATACGCAGTATTTT.

The V gene is TRBV5-1, the J gene TRBJ2-5; D remains ambiguous. The germline V gene has CDR1 SGHRS and CDR2 YFSETQ. This CDR3 has 14 residues. Trimming shortened V by 2 bases and J by 5 bases, and 13 bases separated the two germline ends. CDR3 sequence (DNA): TGCGCCAGCAGCTTCGGGCCGATAGAGGAGACCCAGTACTTC. Its protein is CASSFGPIEETQYF.

The sample holds one count of this clone. The genes are TRBV5-4 and TRBJ2-7, with D unresolved. Germline V gives CDR1 SGHNT, CDR2 YYREEE (reference sequence). This CDR3 comprises 14 residues. V gave up 0 bases and J gave up 2 bases, with 9 bases separating them. Here the CDR3 DNA reads TGTGCCAGCAGCTTGGGACTGGGCCCCTACGAGCAGTACTTC. Protein: CASSLGLGPYEQYF.

The J gene is TRBJ2-3, the V gene TRBV7-2, with a tentative D call TRBD2 (6 bases). CDR1 is SGHTA, CDR2 FQGNSA, per germline. The CDR3 runs 18 residues. V lost 1 base and J lost 2, with 19 bases in between. The CDR3 reads CASSLEVWRGKVTDTQYF. The CDR3 DNA sequence: TGTGCCAGCAGCTTAGAGGTCTGGCGGGGAAAAGTCACAGATACGCAGTATTTT.

The chain is built from TRBV11-2 and TRBJ2-1; 8 nucleotides line up with TRBD2. CDR1 SGHAT and CDR2 FQNNGV come from the germline V gene. This CDR3 contains 14 residues. J gave up 7 bases and V 1 base, and 3 bases lay outside the gene matches. The CDR3 reads CASSLAGGRNEQFF. CDR3 in DNA: TGTGCCAGCAGCTTAGCGGGGGGGCGGAATGAGCAGTTCTTC.

The chain has TRBV12-5 and TRBJ2-5; 10 bases fit TRBD2. The CDR3 sequence is 15 residues long. Germline V CDR1 and CDR2: LGHNT, FRNRAP. V lost 6 bases and J lost 0; bases outside the gene matches: 4. DNA for the CDR3: TGTGCTAGTGGGGGTAGCGGGGGGTACCAAGAGACCCAGTACTTC. Encoded protein: CASGGSGGYQETQYF.